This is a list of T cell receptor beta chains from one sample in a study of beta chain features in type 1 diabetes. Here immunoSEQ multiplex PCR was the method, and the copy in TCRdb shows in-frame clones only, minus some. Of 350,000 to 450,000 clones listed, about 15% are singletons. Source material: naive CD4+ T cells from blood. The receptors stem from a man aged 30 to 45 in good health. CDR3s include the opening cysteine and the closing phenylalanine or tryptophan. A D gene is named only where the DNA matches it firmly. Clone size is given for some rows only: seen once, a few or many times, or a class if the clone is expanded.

CDR3 DNA: TGTGCCAGCAGCTTAGTGGGACAGTCGTACGAGCAGTACTTC
CDR3 protein: CASSLVGQSYEQYF
D gene: TRBD1
clone size: NA
J gene: TRBJ2-7
V gene: TRBV5-6
CDR3 length: 14

CDR3 DNA: TGTGCCAGCAGTTTCGTGCGGACCACAGATACGCAGTATTTT
CDR3 protein: CASSFVRTTDTQYF
D gene: NA
clone size: NA
J gene: TRBJ2-3
V gene: TRBV27
CDR3 length: 14

CDR3 DNA: TGCGCCAGCAGCTTGGACGGAATGAACACTGAAGCTTTCTTT
CDR3 protein: CASSLDGMNTEAFF
D gene: NA
clone size: few
J gene: TRBJ1-1
V gene: TRBV5-1
CDR3 length: 14

CDR3 DNA: TGTGCCAGCAGCATAACTCCGGGACTAGCGGGATCCGGGGAGCTGTTTTTT
CDR3 protein: CASSITPGLAGSGELFF
D gene: TRBD2
clone size: few
J gene: TRBJ2-2
V gene: TRBV9
CDR3 length: 17

CDR3 DNA: TGTGCCAGCAGCCAAGATCGAACGGGGGCAGATACGCAGTATTTT
CDR3 protein: CASSQDRTGADTQYF
D gene: NA
clone size: NA
J gene: TRBJ2-3
V gene: TRBV4-2
CDR3 length: 15

CDR3 DNA: TGTGCCAGCAGTAGGGCGGGAGACTCCTACAATGAGCAGTTCTTC
CDR3 protein: CASSRAGDSYNEQFF
D gene: TRBD2
clone size: NA
J gene: TRBJ2-1
V gene: TRBV27
CDR3 length: 15

CDR3 DNA: TGCAGCGTAAAGATACAGGGAAACACTGAAGCTTTCTTT
CDR3 protein: CSVKIQGNTEAFF
D gene: NA
clone size: few
J gene: TRBJ1-1
V gene: TRBV29-1
CDR3 length: 13

CDR3 DNA: TGTGCCAGCAGCGTAGATCACAGGAGCTATGGCTACACCTTC
CDR3 protein: CASSVDHRSYGYTF
D gene: NA
clone size: few
J gene: TRBJ1-2
V gene: TRBV9
CDR3 length: 14

CDR3 DNA: TGTGCCAGCAGCCGTGGGGACGGCAATCAGCCCCAGCATTTT
CDR3 protein: CASSRGDGNQPQHF
D gene: NA
clone size: few
J gene: TRBJ1-5
V gene: TRBV11-2
CDR3 length: 14

CDR3 DNA: TGCAGCGTATCCCCAGGAGGGGCGAACATTCAGTACTTC
CDR3 protein: CSVSPGGANIQYF
D gene: NA
clone size: NA
J gene: TRBJ2-4
V gene: TRBV29-1
CDR3 length: 13

CDR3 DNA: TGTGCCAGCAGTGTTACGTGGAGTCGAGAGACCCAGTACTTC
CDR3 protein: CASSVTWSRETQYF
D gene: NA
clone size: NA
J gene: TRBJ2-5
V gene: TRBV2
CDR3 length: 14

CDR3 DNA: TGTGCCAGCAGCTTGAGGACAGGGGAAGAGACCCAGTACTTC
CDR3 protein: CASSLRTGEETQYF
D gene: TRBD1
clone size: NA
J gene: TRBJ2-5
V gene: TRBV5-4
CDR3 length: 14

CDR3 DNA: TGTGCCAGCTCACCGGGACTAGCGGGGATGTACCAAGAGACCCAGTACTTC
CDR3 protein: CASSPGLAGMYQETQYF
D gene: TRBD2
clone size: NA
J gene: TRBJ2-5
V gene: TRBV18
CDR3 length: 17

CDR3 DNA: TGTGCCAGCTCACGCCGGCAGGGTACGACAGATACGCAGTATTTT
CDR3 protein: CASSRRQGTTDTQYF
D gene: NA
clone size: NA
J gene: TRBJ2-3
V gene: TRBV18
CDR3 length: 15

CDR3 DNA: TGTGCCTGGAGTCCTGGAAACACCATATATTTT
CDR3 protein: CAWSPGNTIYF
D gene: NA
clone size: few
J gene: TRBJ1-3
V gene: TRBV30
CDR3 length: 11

CDR3 DNA: TGTGCCTGGAGTGTAGGTCCAGGGGAGTATGGCTACACCTTC
CDR3 protein: CAWSVGPGEYGYTF
D gene: NA
clone size: NA
J gene: TRBJ1-2
V gene: TRBV30
CDR3 length: 14

CDR3 DNA: TGTGCCAGCAGTGAAAGGCCAGGATCCTACGAGCAGTACTTC
CDR3 protein: CASSERPGSYEQYF
D gene: NA
clone size: NA
J gene: TRBJ2-7
V gene: TRBV6-1
CDR3 length: 14

CDR3 DNA: NA
CDR3 protein: CASSFTSVTQYF
D gene: NA
clone size: NA
J gene: TRBJ2-5
V gene: TRBV7-2
CDR3 length: 12

CDR3 DNA: TGTGCCAGCAGCACCCGGGACAGGGGTCGAGGGGAGCTGTTTTTT
CDR3 protein: CASSTRDRGRGELFF
D gene: TRBD1
clone size: few
J gene: TRBJ2-2
V gene: TRBV7-6
CDR3 length: 15

CDR3 DNA: TGCAGCGTTTACCGGGACAGTTACCCCTATGGCTACACCTTC
CDR3 protein: CSVYRDSYPYGYTF
D gene: TRBD1
clone size: few
J gene: TRBJ1-2
V gene: TRBV29-1
CDR3 length: 14

CDR3 DNA: TGTGCCACCAGCAGAGATCCAGGCCGAGAGGCCTACGAGCAGTACTTC
CDR3 protein: CATSRDPGREAYEQYF
D gene: NA
clone size: NA
J gene: TRBJ2-7
V gene: TRBV15
CDR3 length: 16

CDR3 DNA: TGTGCCAGCAGCGTAGCCCCAGGGGGCGAGACCCAGTACTTC
CDR3 protein: CASSVAPGGETQYF
D gene: TRBD1
clone size: few
J gene: TRBJ2-5
V gene: TRBV9
CDR3 length: 14

CDR3 DNA: TGTGCCAGCAGCTTGCCCAGCGGGGGTTACAATGAGCAGTTCTTC
CDR3 protein: CASSLPSGGYNEQFF
D gene: TRBD2
clone size: NA
J gene: TRBJ2-1
V gene: TRBV5-4
CDR3 length: 15

CDR3 DNA: TGCAGCGTTCTCGTTGGAGAGACCCAGTACTTC
CDR3 protein: CSVLVGETQYF
D gene: NA
clone size: NA
J gene: TRBJ2-5
V gene: TRBV29-1
CDR3 length: 11

CDR3 DNA: TGTGCCAGCGCTTTCTCCGCTGAGGGAGCGAACACTGAAGCTTTCTTT
CDR3 protein: CASAFSAEGANTEAFF
D gene: NA
clone size: few
J gene: TRBJ1-1
V gene: TRBV21-1
CDR3 length: 16

CDR3 DNA: TGTGCCAGCATGTCAAGCGGGATTTACAATGAGCAGTTCTTC
CDR3 protein: CASMSSGIYNEQFF
D gene: TRBD2
clone size: few
J gene: TRBJ2-1
V gene: TRBV2
CDR3 length: 14

CDR3 DNA: TGTGCCAGCAGCCAAAATCGTCTAACCATATATTTT
CDR3 protein: CASSQNRLTIYF
D gene: NA
clone size: NA
J gene: TRBJ1-3
V gene: TRBV14
CDR3 length: 12

CDR3 DNA: TGTGCCTGGAGTGCGTCTTACCAAGAGACCCAGTACTTC
CDR3 protein: CAWSASYQETQYF
D gene: NA
clone size: few
J gene: TRBJ2-5
V gene: TRBV30
CDR3 length: 13

CDR3 DNA: TGTGCCAGCAGTCTTTTGGGGGTCCGGTACAATGAGCAGTTCTTC
CDR3 protein: CASSLLGVRYNEQFF
D gene: NA
clone size: NA
J gene: TRBJ2-1
V gene: TRBV7-9
CDR3 length: 15

CDR3 DNA: TGTGCCACCTTGGCGGCGGGGGACAATGAGCAGTTCTTC
CDR3 protein: CATLAAGDNEQFF
D gene: TRBD2
clone size: NA
J gene: TRBJ2-1
V gene: TRBV19
CDR3 length: 13

CDR3 DNA: TGTGCCAGCAGCCTGGTGGCAGATACGCAGTATTTT
CDR3 protein: CASSLVADTQYF
D gene: NA
clone size: NA
J gene: TRBJ2-3
V gene: TRBV5-6
CDR3 length: 12

CDR3 DNA: TGTGCCAGCAGTCAGACGTGGACAAGTCGGACAGATACGCAGTATTTT
CDR3 protein: CASSQTWTSRTDTQYF
D gene: NA
clone size: few
J gene: TRBJ2-3
V gene: TRBV28
CDR3 length: 16

CDR3 DNA: TGTGCCAGCAGCTTGGCGTTATTGTGGCAGCCCCAGCATTTT
CDR3 protein: CASSLALLWQPQHF
D gene: NA
clone size: few
J gene: TRBJ1-5
V gene: TRBV7-2
CDR3 length: 14

CDR3 DNA: TGTGCCAGCAGCCCACTAGCGTCCTCCTACGAGCAGTACTTC
CDR3 protein: CASSPLASSYEQYF
D gene: TRBD2
clone size: NA
J gene: TRBJ2-7
V gene: TRBV7-7
CDR3 length: 14

CDR3 DNA: TGTGCCAGCAGCCAAGAATCTAGCGGGAGCACTGAGCAGTTCTTC
CDR3 protein: CASSQESSGSTEQFF
D gene: TRBD2
clone size: once
J gene: TRBJ2-1
V gene: TRBV4-2
CDR3 length: 15

CDR3 DNA: TGTGCCAGCAGTCCGGGGACGGCCAAAAACATTCAGTACTTC
CDR3 protein: CASSPGTAKNIQYF
D gene: NA
clone size: NA
J gene: TRBJ2-4
V gene: TRBV6-5
CDR3 length: 14

CDR3 DNA: TGTGCCAGCAGTTACGTGAATCGTAACTATGGCTACACCTTC
CDR3 protein: CASSYVNRNYGYTF
D gene: NA
clone size: few
J gene: TRBJ1-2
V gene: TRBV6-5
CDR3 length: 14

CDR3 DNA: TGTGCCAGCAGCCCAAGACGGTTGTTGAACTATGGCTACACCTTC
CDR3 protein: CASSPRRLLNYGYTF
D gene: NA
clone size: few
J gene: TRBJ1-2
V gene: TRBV7-8
CDR3 length: 15

CDR3 DNA: TGTGCCAGCTCACCGGGACTCCAAGAGACCCAGTACTTC
CDR3 protein: CASSPGLQETQYF
D gene: NA
clone size: few
J gene: TRBJ2-5
V gene: TRBV18
CDR3 length: 13

CDR3 DNA: TGTGCCTGGAGTGCCCGACTAGCGGGAGGCAATGAGCAGTTCTTC
CDR3 protein: CAWSARLAGGNEQFF
D gene: TRBD2
clone size: NA
J gene: TRBJ2-1
V gene: TRBV30
CDR3 length: 15

CDR3 DNA: TGTGCCACCAGCCCCGACAACTATGGCTACACCTTC
CDR3 protein: CATSPDNYGYTF
D gene: NA
clone size: NA
J gene: TRBJ1-2
V gene: TRBV15
CDR3 length: 12

CDR3 DNA: TGTGCCAGCAGCCCCCTAGCCGTGACAGGGAAGAGGTACGAGCAGTACTTC
CDR3 protein: CASSPLAVTGKRYEQYF
D gene: TRBD1
clone size: few
J gene: TRBJ2-7
V gene: TRBV7-2
CDR3 length: 17

CDR3 DNA: TGTGCCAGCATCGGGGACTATGGCTACACCTTC
CDR3 protein: CASIGDYGYTF
D gene: NA
clone size: NA
J gene: TRBJ1-2
V gene: TRBV6-5
CDR3 length: 11

CDR3 DNA: TGTGCTAGTGGTTTGGGGACAGGGGGCTTGGGCTACACCTTC
CDR3 protein: CASGLGTGGLGYTF
D gene: TRBD1
clone size: NA
J gene: TRBJ1-2
V gene: TRBV12-5
CDR3 length: 14

CDR3 DNA: TGTGCCAGCAGCTTGGTTGTCAATCCAGATACGCAGTATTTT
CDR3 protein: CASSLVVNPDTQYF
D gene: NA
clone size: NA
J gene: TRBJ2-3
V gene: TRBV5-6
CDR3 length: 14

CDR3 DNA: TGTGCCAGCAGCCGTACGGCAGGGAATACTGAAGCTTTCTTT
CDR3 protein: CASSRTAGNTEAFF
D gene: NA
clone size: NA
J gene: TRBJ1-1
V gene: TRBV7-6
CDR3 length: 14

CDR3 DNA: TGTGCCAGCGGCAGCGGGGAAGAGACCCAGTACTTC
CDR3 protein: CASGSGEETQYF
D gene: TRBD2
clone size: NA
J gene: TRBJ2-5
V gene: TRBV5-4
CDR3 length: 12

CDR3 DNA: TGTGCCAGCGCTCACAGGGGAAACTATGGCTACACCTTC
CDR3 protein: CASAHRGNYGYTF
D gene: TRBD1
clone size: few
J gene: TRBJ1-2
V gene: TRBV25-1
CDR3 length: 13

CDR3 DNA: TGTGCCAGTAGCTCCGGGGAGCTGTTTTTT
CDR3 protein: CASSSGELFF
D gene: NA
clone size: few
J gene: TRBJ2-2
V gene: TRBV19
CDR3 length: 10

CDR3 DNA: TGTGCCAGCATCACCTCACCCGCCGGGACCACAGATACGCAGTATTTT
CDR3 protein: CASITSPAGTTDTQYF
D gene: NA
clone size: few
J gene: TRBJ2-3
V gene: TRBV7-9
CDR3 length: 16

CDR3 DNA: TGTGCCTGGAGTATGGGTCTGCCCTACACCTTC
CDR3 protein: CAWSMGLPYTF
D gene: NA
clone size: NA
J gene: TRBJ1-2
V gene: TRBV30
CDR3 length: 11

CDR3 DNA: TGTGCCAGCAGCTATGCGGGTTACAATGAGCAGTTCTTC
CDR3 protein: CASSYAGYNEQFF
D gene: NA
clone size: NA
J gene: TRBJ2-1
V gene: TRBV6-5
CDR3 length: 13

CDR3 DNA: TGTGCCAGCTCACTGAGGACTAGCGGGAGTGCAGATACGCAGTATTTT
CDR3 protein: CASSLRTSGSADTQYF
D gene: TRBD2
clone size: few
J gene: TRBJ2-3
V gene: TRBV18
CDR3 length: 16

CDR3 DNA: TGTGCCAGCAGTGGGGACGGATTGAACACCGGGGAGCTGTTTTTT
CDR3 protein: CASSGDGLNTGELFF
D gene: NA
clone size: NA
J gene: TRBJ2-2
V gene: TRBV2
CDR3 length: 15

CDR3 DNA: TGTGCCAGCAGTCTGCGGGCCTATGGGAAAGATACGCAGTATTTT
CDR3 protein: CASSLRAYGKDTQYF
D gene: NA
clone size: NA
J gene: TRBJ2-3
V gene: TRBV2
CDR3 length: 15

CDR3 DNA: TGTGCCACCAGCAGAGATGGGGGCGGGAAGACCCAGTACTTC
CDR3 protein: CATSRDGGGKTQYF
D gene: NA
clone size: few
J gene: TRBJ2-5
V gene: TRBV15
CDR3 length: 14

CDR3 DNA: TGCGCCAGCAGTCTCCCGGGACAGCAAAATCAGCCCCAGCATTTT
CDR3 protein: CASSLPGQQNQPQHF
D gene: TRBD1
clone size: few
J gene: TRBJ1-5
V gene: TRBV23-1
CDR3 length: 15

CDR3 DNA: TGTGCCAGCTCACCGCCGGGACCTAGCACAGATACGCAGTATTTT
CDR3 protein: CASSPPGPSTDTQYF
D gene: NA
clone size: NA
J gene: TRBJ2-3
V gene: TRBV18
CDR3 length: 15

CDR3 DNA: TGCGCCAGCAGCCAAGGGACAGGGAGGGAGACCCAGTACTTC
CDR3 protein: CASSQGTGRETQYF
D gene: TRBD1
clone size: few
J gene: TRBJ2-5
V gene: TRBV4-3
CDR3 length: 14